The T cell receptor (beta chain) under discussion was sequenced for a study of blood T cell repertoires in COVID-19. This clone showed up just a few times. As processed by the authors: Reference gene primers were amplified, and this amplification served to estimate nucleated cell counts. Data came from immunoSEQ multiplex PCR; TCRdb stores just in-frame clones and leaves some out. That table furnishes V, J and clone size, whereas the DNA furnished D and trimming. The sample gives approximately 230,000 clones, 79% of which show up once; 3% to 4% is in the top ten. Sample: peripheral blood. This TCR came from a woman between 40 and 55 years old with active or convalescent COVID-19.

CDR3 coding DNA: TGTGCCAGCACCGGAGACAGAATGAACACTGAAGCTTTCTTT. This codes for CASTGDRMNTEAFF. The V and J genes are TRBV6-5 and TRBJ1-1, with D possibly matching TRBD1 (5 bases). The length of the CDR3 is 14 residues. CDR1 and CDR2 from the germline V gene are MNHEY and SVGAGI. Deletions cut 7 bases from V and 0 bases from J, with 12 bases between.